This T cell receptor beta chain was found in a study of shared clonotypes between healthy human individuals. Only one count was recorded for this clone. Profiling relied on immunoSEQ multiplex PCR, and the TCRdb table lists in-frame clones only, not all of them. The sample lists some 790,000 clones, over 60% occurring once. The ends were cut back, 2 bases at V and 0 bases at J, with 11 bases in the middle. The CDR3 spans 16 residues. Germline CDR1 is SGHTA and CDR2 is FQGTGA. The sequence came from a woman aged 25 to 45 in good health. The gene calls are TRBV7-3 and TRBJ2-1; the D gene is possibly TRBD2 (6 bases). The sequencing input was memory CD4+ T cells sorted from blood. Subset defined: CD45RA-negative fraction. The CDR3 DNA is TGTGCCAGCAGCTTACTAGCGCTGAGCTCCTACAATGAGCAGTTCTTC. This translates into CASSLLALSSYNEQFF.